The present entry profiles one TCR beta chain with its context. The protocol was immunoSEQ multiplex PCR, while the TCRdb copy is restricted to in-frame clones and leaves out a portion. The table shows roughly 250,000 clones, with around 88% occurring only once. The participants were between about 18 and 90 years old and came from under 25 US areas. Cohort placement rested on clinical history that participants reported themselves. CDR3 length: 14 amino acids. Germline loops: CDR1 SNHLY, CDR2 FYNNEI. The V gene end was trimmed by 5 bases and the J gene end by 14 bases; junction bases not matched to a gene: 9. These data come from a study of blood T cell repertoires in COVID-19. About the research overall: The United States, Italy and Spain supplied acute and convalescent COVID-19 samples. T cells, B-cell-depleted T cells, or PBMCs supplied cDNA or gDNA.

J is TRBJ1-6 and V is TRBV2; 10 nucleotides align to TRBD1. The receptor's source is a middle-aged woman with acute COVID-19. The sample was PBMCs or T cells enriched from blood (not recorded which). The DNA for the CDR3 is TGTGCCAGCAGTCCGGGACAGGGGTTGATATCCCTCCACTTT. Protein: CASSPGQGLISLHF.